Listed here are 6 T cell receptor beta chains from one sample, sequenced in a study of OX40 agonist ivuxolimab in advanced cancers. Clones were read by immunoSEQ multiplex PCR, and TCRdb kept only the in-frame ones, dropping some. The repertoire holds about 59,000 clones, approximately 84% seen once, with 2% to 2.5% in the top ten. Sequenced material: CD4+ or CD8+ T cells sorted from blood, taken in a trial of the OX40 agonist ivuxolimab. These TCRs come from an adult with an advanced solid tumor such as melanoma, head and neck, liver or kidney cancer.

The V gene is TRBV7-3, the J gene TRBJ2-5, with 8 bases lining up with TRBD1. CDR1 is SGHTA and CDR2 is FQGTGA in the germline V gene. Trimming took 5 bases from V and 4 from J; bases not matched to a gene: 9. This CDR3 has 15 residues. This chain's CDR3 is CASSPTGTGGETQYF. The CDR3 nucleotides are TGTGCCAGCAGCCCGACCGGGACAGGCGGAGAGACCCAGTACTTC.

There are a few counts of this clone. V gene TRBV11-1 combines with J gene TRBJ2-5; tentative D call: TRBD1 (5 bases). CDR3 length: 17 amino acids. Germline-derived CDR1 and CDR2 are SGHAT and FQDESV (reference sequence). V gave up 2 bases and J gave up 1 base, with 17 bases separating them. CDR3 sequence (DNA): TGTGCCAGCAGCTTAATTTCCAGGGATGGGATCCAAGAGACCCAGTACTTC. Translated, it gives CASSLISRDGIQETQYF.

With regard to this clone: The junction does not match germline at one end; this may be a read error. V gene TRBV6-1 combines with J gene TRBJ2-7, with 8 bases fitting TRBD1. CDR3 length: 11 residues. Germline CDR1 and CDR2: MNHNS and SASEGT. The CDR3 reads CASSELEDRAF. The DNA for the CDR3 is TGTGCCAGCAGTGAATTAGAGGACAGGGCCTTC.

Only a few counts were recorded for this clone. The chain is built from TRBV27 and TRBJ2-5, with TRBD2 identical over 16 bases. Looked up from germline, CDR1 is MNHEY and CDR2 is SMNVEV (reference sequence). The CDR3 is made up of 17 amino acids. Unmatched junction bases numbered 9, after V lost 6 bases and J lost 5 bases. The CDR3 DNA reads as TGTGCCAGCAGAACCGGGACTAGCGGGAGGGCCGGTGAGACCCAGTACTTC. Translating gives CASRTGTSGRAGETQYF.

The rearrangement joins TRBV18 to TRBJ2-7, with no clear D. The CDR3 loop spans 15 amino acids. Trimming took off 3 bases at V and 5 bases at J, with 17 bases between the two ends. Germline V CDR1 and CDR2: KGHSH, LQKENI. CDR3 in DNA: TGTGCCAGCTCACCCCGTATCGGCAGCTCGGACGAGCAGTACTTC. Its protein product is CASSPRIGSSDEQYF.

The V gene is TRBV2, the J gene TRBJ1-5; perhaps TRBD1 as D (5 bases). The CDR3 is 18 residues long. Germline CDR1 is SNHLY and CDR2 is FYNNEI. The V end lost 6 bases, the J end lost 0 bases, and 21 bases lay between the germline ends. The CDR3 DNA sequence: TGTGCCAGCAGCGCCCGTCGGAGGTCAGGGTATAGCAATCAGCCCCAGCATTTT. Residues: CASSARRRSGYSNQPQHF. The entire variable domain, with the rest obtained from reference TRBV2 and TRBJ1-5, is as follows: EPEVTQTPSHQVTQMGQEVILRCVPISNHLYFYWYRQILGQKVEFLVSFYNNEISEKSEIFDDQFSVERPDGSNFTLKIRSTKLEDSAMYFCASSARRRSGYSNQPQHFGDGTRLSIL.